This TCR beta chain originates from a study of Graves' ophthalmopathy and Graves' hyperthyroidism. The CDR3 length is 12 residues. Trimming removed 3 bases from V and 8 bases from J, with 13 bases in between. CDR1 and CDR2 (germline): DFQATT, SNEGSKA (reference sequence). The study amplified TCR beta CDR3 regions using RNA transcripts. HTBI primers were used in a first-round RT-PCR, which preceded a second-round multiplex PCR. TCRdb independently ran MiXCR on the multiplex PCR reads; one entry per CDR3 protein. The sample includes approximately 1.2 million distinct CDR3 sequences, 35% to 45% seen only once; the top ten take 11%. Ten or more counts support this clonotype.

Sequencing was carried out using peripheral blood or thyroid tissue (not recorded which). The chain joins TRBV20-1 to TRBJ1-1; D remains unclear. The sequence came from an adult man with Graves' hyperthyroidism. Here the CDR3 DNA reads TGCAGTGCTAGTAACAGTCCCCCGGAAGCTTTCTTT. It is translated as CSASNSPPEAFF.